This TCR beta chain was sequenced in a study of CD8+ T cells in alopecia areata. Study-level background: Administration of oral tofacitinib to treated patients was at 5 to 10 mg twice daily. Tofacitinib ran 6 to 18 months, followed by 6 months off drug.

RNA extraction and reverse transcription yielded cDNA as sequencing template. Here immunoSEQ multiplex PCR was the method, and the copy in TCRdb shows in-frame clones only, minus some. The sample contains roughly 16,000 clones, 50% to 65% of which appear only once. Study conclusions and caveats: Mice showed clearer TCR sharing than patients did, a gap that was possibly HLA-related. Elevated clonality characterized lesional scalp relative to normal scalp, particularly in alopecia totalis/universalis.

In alopecia areata patients, both lesional scalp punch biopsies and peripheral blood were collected. Trimming took 4 bases from V and 4 from J; bases not matched to a gene: 7. This CDR3 region has 15 residues. In germline, CDR1 is SGHTA, CDR2 FQGNSA. In the case of this clone: Its target is not known.

What was sequenced was skin. The J gene is TRBJ1-2, the V gene TRBV7-2; TRBD1 matches 9 bases. The receptor was derived from a human donor with alopecia areata. The CDR3 sequence is CASSSWDRVRYGYTF. CDR3 DNA: TGTGCCAGCAGCTCGTGGGACAGGGTACGCTATGGCTACACCTTC.